This record covers a single TCR beta chain. The PCR employed 60 Vbeta primers together with 13 Jbeta primers. How the authors handled the data: A later analysis tallied approximately 78 million unique TCR beta chains, 10 million to 12 million of them shared. The assay was immunoSEQ multiplex PCR, and TCRdb's table has in-frame clones only and misses some. V and J calls and clone size are those listed in that table; D and trimming were worked out from the DNA. The sample holds 140,000 to 150,000 clones, about 73% seen once. This sample was included in a study of cytomegalovirus exposure and HLA in healthy donors. CDR3 length: 14 residues. Trimming removed 6 bases from V and 3 bases from J; junction bases left unmatched: 5. Per the germline V gene, CDR1 is LNHDA and CDR2 is SQIVND (reference sequence).

The J gene is TRBJ1-5, the V gene TRBV19; 7 nucleotides match TRBD1. The sequence came from a man between 40 and 49 years old in good health and CMV-seropositive. What was sequenced was PBMCs. CDR3 in amino acids: CASRTDRDNQPQHF. For the CDR3, the DNA is TGTGCCAGTAGAACCGACAGGGACAATCAGCCCCAGCATTTT.